The 8 T cell receptor delta chains presented below share a single source sample, sequenced in a study of gamma-delta T cells after stem cell transplantation (dated by TCRdb to about 2016). Library generation was performed with RT-PCR. These reads were obtained on an Illumina MiSeq. Clones were re-identified by TCRdb from the public reads with CATT, and rows with the same DNA were merged. This sample holds 2,500 or so delta-chain clones; about 22% were observed only once. The ten most abundant clones make up about 29% of the sample. The source material was gamma-delta T cells. These receptor sequences come from a human donor. It is not recorded whose cells these are; they may come from a transplant donor.

A note on this clone: One junction end does not reproduce the germline sequence, and a read error may be involved. This CDR3 is also generated by other DNA sequences in the sample. The V and J genes are TRDV1 and TRDJ1; D could derive from TRDD2 or TRDD3 (5 bases each). Per the germline V gene, CDR1 is TSWWSYY and CDR2 is QGS. The CDR3 has 18 residues. The CDR3 spells CALGEYSPTGVYTDKLIF. CDR3 bases: TGTGCTCTTGGGGAATACTCGCCTACGGGGGTGTACACCGATAAACTCATCTTC.

This clone qualifies as medium-sized. This rearrangement joins TRAV29/DV5 to TRDJ2; TRDD3 agrees at 9 bases. Unmatched junction bases numbered 17, after V lost 2 bases and J lost 0 bases. Germline CDR1 reads NSMFDY; CDR2 reads ISSIKDK. This CDR3 has 20 residues. In DNA, the CDR3 is TGTGCAGCAAGGTACCTAGTGGGGGATAATATGGACCCTTTGACAGCACAACTCTTCTTT. This encodes CAARYLVGDNMDPLTAQLFF.

This clone is categorized as medium-sized. The rearrangement links TRDV2 to TRDJ1, with 11 bases identical to TRDD3. Germline trimming cut 3 bases from V and 0 bases from J; bases unmatched to any gene: 17. Germline CDR1 reads GEAIGNYY; CDR2 reads EKD. This CDR3 spans 20 amino acids. The CDR3 loop is CACDPGGYRPTLKDTDKLIF. The CDR3 nucleotides are TGTGCCTGTGACCCTGGGGGATACAGGCCCACCTTAAAAGACACCGATAAACTCATCTTT.

About this clone itself: Translating this DNA gives a protein that differs at residue 3 from the TCRdb one, which belongs to a much larger clone; a read error is likely, and the protein shown is this translation. J is TRDJ1 and V is TRDV2, with D maybe TRDD3 (6 bases). Germline V lookup: CDR1 GEAIGNYY, CDR2 EKD. This CDR3 contains 16 residues. CDR3 sequence reads: CARDSNGGPRTDKLIF. DNA for the CDR3: TGTGCCCGTGACAGCAATGGGGGCCCCCGCACCGATAAACTCATCTTT.

Concerning this clone itself: A single base is all that separates this from a far larger clone, so a read error is likely. Other DNA sequences within the sample encode an identical CDR3. This chain uses TRDV2 with TRDJ1; 13 bases match TRDD3. Germline values: CDR1 GEAIGNYY, CDR2 EKD. The V and J ends lost 3 bases and 2 bases, in that order; junction bases with no gene match: 11. This CDR3 comprises 18 residues. This chain's CDR3 is CACDLRRLGDTDTDKLIF. DNA for the CDR3: TGTGCCTGTGACCTAAGAAGACTGGGGGATACGGATACCGATAAACTCATCTTT.

The rearrangement joins TRAV29/DV5 to TRDJ1; 7 positions match TRDD3. The junction had 26 bases not matched to a gene; V was cut back by 3 bases and J by 0 bases. The germline V gene encodes CDR1 NSMFDY and CDR2 ISSIKDK. There are 21 residues in the CDR3. CDR3: CAATQGPPYWGPRNHTDKLIF. The DNA of the CDR3 is TGTGCAGCAACCCAAGGCCCTCCCTACTGGGGACCCCGGAACCACACCGATAAACTCATCTTT.

This clone is judged medium-sized (0.01 to 0.1%). The chain carries TRDV1 and TRDJ1; 8 nucleotides align to TRDD3. This CDR3 comprises 19 residues. CDR1 is TSWWSYY, CDR2 QGS, per germline. V dropped 6 bases and J dropped 0; count of bases not matched to a gene: 18. As DNA, the CDR3 is TGTGCTCTTGGTTTAAAAACGCGGAGGGATACGGGGTACACCGATAAACTCATCTTT. Protein product: CALGLKTRRDTGYTDKLIF.

Concerning this clone: Additional DNA sequences in this sample encode the identical CDR3. The chain employs TRDV1 and TRDJ1; D gene ambiguous. The CDR3 is 13 residues long. The V gene's germline CDR1 is TSWWSYY and CDR2 QGS. V dropped 3 bases and J dropped 5 bases, with 10 bases sitting between them. CDR3 sequence: CALGDQGIDKLIF. CDR3 DNA: TGTGCTCTTGGGGACCAGGGAATAGATAAACTCATCTTT.